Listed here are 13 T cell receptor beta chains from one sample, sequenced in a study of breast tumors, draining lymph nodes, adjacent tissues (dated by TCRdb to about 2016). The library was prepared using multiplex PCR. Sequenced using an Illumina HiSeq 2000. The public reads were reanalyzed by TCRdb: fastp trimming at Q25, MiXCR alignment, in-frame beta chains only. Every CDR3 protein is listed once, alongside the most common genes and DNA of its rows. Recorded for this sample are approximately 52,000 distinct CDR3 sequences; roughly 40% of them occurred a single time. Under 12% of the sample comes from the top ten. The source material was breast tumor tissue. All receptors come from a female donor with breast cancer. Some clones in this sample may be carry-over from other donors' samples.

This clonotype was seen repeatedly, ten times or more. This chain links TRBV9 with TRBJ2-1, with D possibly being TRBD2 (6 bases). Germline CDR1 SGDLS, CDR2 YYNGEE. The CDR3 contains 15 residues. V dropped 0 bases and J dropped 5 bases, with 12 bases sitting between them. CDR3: CASSVASTRNNEQFF. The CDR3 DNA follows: TGTGCCAGCAGCGTAGCGTCGACTAGAAACAATGAGCAGTTCTTC. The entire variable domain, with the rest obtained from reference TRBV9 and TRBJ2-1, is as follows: DSGVTQTPKHLITATGQRVTLRCSPRSGDLSVYWYQQSLDQGLQFLIQYYNGEERAKGNILERFSAQQFPDLHSELNLSSLELGDSALYFCASSVASTRNNEQFFGPGTRLTVL.

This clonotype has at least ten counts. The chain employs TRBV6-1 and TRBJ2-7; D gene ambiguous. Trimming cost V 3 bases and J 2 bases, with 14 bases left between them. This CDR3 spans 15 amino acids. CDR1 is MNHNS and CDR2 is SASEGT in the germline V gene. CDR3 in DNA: TGTGCCAGCAGTGAGTCAAGGCTGGTCCCCTACGAGCAGTACTTC. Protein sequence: CASSESRLVPYEQYF.

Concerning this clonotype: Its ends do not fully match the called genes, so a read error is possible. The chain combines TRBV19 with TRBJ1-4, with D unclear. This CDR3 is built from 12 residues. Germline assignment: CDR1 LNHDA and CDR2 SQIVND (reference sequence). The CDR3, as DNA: TGTGCCAGTAAACTGACTAATGAAAAACCGCTTTTT. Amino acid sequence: CASKLTNEKPLF.

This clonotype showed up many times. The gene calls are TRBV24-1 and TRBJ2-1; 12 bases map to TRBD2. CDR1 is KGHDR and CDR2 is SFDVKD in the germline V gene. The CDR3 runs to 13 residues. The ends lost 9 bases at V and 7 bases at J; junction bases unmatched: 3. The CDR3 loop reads CATSSGRGNEQFF. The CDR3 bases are TGTGCCACCTCTAGCGGGAGGGGTAATGAGCAGTTCTTC.

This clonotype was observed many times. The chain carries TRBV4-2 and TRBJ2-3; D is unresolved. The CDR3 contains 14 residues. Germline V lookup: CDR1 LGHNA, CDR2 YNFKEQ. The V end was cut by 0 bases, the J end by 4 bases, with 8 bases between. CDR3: CASSQDRRADTQYF. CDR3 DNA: TGTGCCAGCAGCCAAGACCGAAGGGCAGATACGCAGTATTTT.

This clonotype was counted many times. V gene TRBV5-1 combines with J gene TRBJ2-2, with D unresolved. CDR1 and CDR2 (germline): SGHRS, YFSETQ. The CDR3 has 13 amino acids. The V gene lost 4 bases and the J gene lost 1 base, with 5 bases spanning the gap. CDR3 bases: TGCGCCAGCAGCGCACTGAACACCGGGGAGCTGTTTTTT. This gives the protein CASSALNTGELFF.

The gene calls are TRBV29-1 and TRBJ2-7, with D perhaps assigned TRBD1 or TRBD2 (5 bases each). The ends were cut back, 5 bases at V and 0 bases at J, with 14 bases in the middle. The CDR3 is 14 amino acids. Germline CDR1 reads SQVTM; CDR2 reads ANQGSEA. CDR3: CSVRGVGSSYEQYF. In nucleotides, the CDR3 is TGCAGCGTTCGAGGGGTAGGCAGCTCCTACGAGCAGTACTTC.

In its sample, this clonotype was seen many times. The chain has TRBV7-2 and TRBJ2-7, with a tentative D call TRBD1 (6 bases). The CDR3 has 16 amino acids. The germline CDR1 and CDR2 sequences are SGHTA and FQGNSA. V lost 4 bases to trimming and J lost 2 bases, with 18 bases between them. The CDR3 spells CASSSTGRPLPYEQYF. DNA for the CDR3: TGTGCCAGCAGCTCGACAGGTCGGCCCCTCCCCTACGAGCAGTACTTC.

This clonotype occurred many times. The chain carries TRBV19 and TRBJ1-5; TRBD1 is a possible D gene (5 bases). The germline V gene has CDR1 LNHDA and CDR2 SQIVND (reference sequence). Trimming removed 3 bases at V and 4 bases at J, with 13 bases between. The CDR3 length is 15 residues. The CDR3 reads CASSITGGVNQPQHF. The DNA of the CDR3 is TGTGCCAGTAGTATTACAGGAGGGGTTAATCAGCCCCAGCATTTT.

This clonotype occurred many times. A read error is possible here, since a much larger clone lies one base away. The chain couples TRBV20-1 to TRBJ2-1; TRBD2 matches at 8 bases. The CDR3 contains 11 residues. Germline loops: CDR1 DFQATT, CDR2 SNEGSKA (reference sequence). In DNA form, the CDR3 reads TGCAGTGCTAGGGCGGGAGGTGAGCAGTCCTTC. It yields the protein CSARAGGEQSF.

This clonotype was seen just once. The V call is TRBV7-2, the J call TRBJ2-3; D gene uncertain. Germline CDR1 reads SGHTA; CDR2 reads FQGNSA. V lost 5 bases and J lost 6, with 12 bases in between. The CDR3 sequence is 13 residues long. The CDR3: CASSPEFGDTQYF. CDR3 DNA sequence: TGTGCCAGCAGCCCGGAGTTTGGCGATACGCAGTATTTT.

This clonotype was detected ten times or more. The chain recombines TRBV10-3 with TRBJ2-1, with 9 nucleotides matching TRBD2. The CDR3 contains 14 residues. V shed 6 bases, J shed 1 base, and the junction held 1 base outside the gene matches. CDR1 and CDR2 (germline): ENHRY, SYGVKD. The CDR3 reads CAIRAGGSYNEQFF. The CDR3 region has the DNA TGTGCCATCAGAGCGGGAGGTTCCTACAATGAGCAGTTCTTC.

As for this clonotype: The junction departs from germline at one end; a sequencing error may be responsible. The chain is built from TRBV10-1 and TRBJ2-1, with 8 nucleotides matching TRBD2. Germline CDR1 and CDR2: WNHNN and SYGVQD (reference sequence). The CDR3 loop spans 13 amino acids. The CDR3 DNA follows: TGCGCCAGCGGTAGCGGGGTGGGGGATGAGCAGTCCTTC. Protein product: CASGSGVGDEQSF.